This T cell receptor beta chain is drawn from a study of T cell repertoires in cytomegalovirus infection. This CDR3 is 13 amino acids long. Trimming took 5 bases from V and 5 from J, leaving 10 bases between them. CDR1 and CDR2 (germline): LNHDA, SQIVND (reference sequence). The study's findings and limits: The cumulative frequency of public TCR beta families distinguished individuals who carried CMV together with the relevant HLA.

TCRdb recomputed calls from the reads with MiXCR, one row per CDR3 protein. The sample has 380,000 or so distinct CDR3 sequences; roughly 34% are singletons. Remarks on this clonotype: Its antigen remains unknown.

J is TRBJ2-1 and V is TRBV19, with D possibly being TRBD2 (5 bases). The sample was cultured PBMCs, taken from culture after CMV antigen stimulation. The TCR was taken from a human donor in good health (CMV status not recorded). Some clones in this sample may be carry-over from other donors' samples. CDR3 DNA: TGTGCCAGTAGTTCGGAGGACCACAATGAGCAGTTCTTC. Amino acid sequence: CASSSEDHNEQFF.